These 5 T cell receptor beta chains share one sample of origin, sequenced in a study of OX40 agonist ivuxolimab in advanced cancers. The table came from immunoSEQ multiplex PCR; TCRdb's copy has only in-frame clones and leaves some out. Among under 200,000 clones listed, 94% were seen once. The specimen was CD4+ or CD8+ T cells sorted from blood, collected in a trial of the OX40 agonist ivuxolimab. These receptors all stem from an adult with an advanced solid tumor such as melanoma, head and neck, liver or kidney cancer.

V is TRBV30 and J is TRBJ2-4; 10 nucleotides line up with TRBD2. V dropped 5 bases and J dropped 7; count of bases not matched to a gene: 11. Germline CDR1 GTSNPN, CDR2 SVGIG (reference sequence). This CDR3 has 15 amino acids. The CDR3 sequence is CAWGGAGGPNNIQYF. The CDR3 nucleotides are TGTGCCTGGGGCGGAGCGGGAGGGCCTAATAACATTCAGTACTTC.

The J gene is TRBJ1-2, the V gene TRBV19, with D maybe TRBD1 (5 bases). CDR3 length: 15 amino acids. Germline assignment: CDR1 LNHDA and CDR2 SQIVND (reference sequence). V lost 3 bases to trimming and J lost 1 base, with 12 bases between them. CDR3 in amino acids: CASSIETVFNYGYTF. DNA for the CDR3: TGTGCCAGTAGTATTGAGACAGTGTTTAACTATGGCTACACCTTC.

This clone was picked up one time. The V and J genes are TRBV6-5 and TRBJ2-5; 7 bases fit TRBD1. Germline V lookup: CDR1 MNHEY, CDR2 SVGAGI. Trimming took 5 bases from V and 4 from J; bases not matched to a gene: 7. The CDR3 is 14 amino acids. The CDR3 here is CASSQQQGRETQYF. Here the CDR3 DNA reads TGTGCCAGCAGTCAGCAACAGGGGAGAGAGACCCAGTACTTC.

The chain links TRBV9 to TRBJ2-5; D not resolved. V was cut by 3 bases and J by 4 bases, with 16 bases left in between. The CDR3 runs 15 residues. CDR1 and CDR2 from the germline V gene are SGDLS and YYNGEE. CDR3 nucleotide sequence: TGTGCCAGCAGCGCCCTCCCCCGGCTGGGAGAGACCCAGTACTTC. Translated: CASSALPRLGETQYF.

The gene calls are TRBV27 and TRBJ2-7; D call uncertain. Germline V lookup: CDR1 MNHEY, CDR2 SMNVEV (reference sequence). The CDR3 runs 13 residues. The V end was cut by 4 bases, the J end by 5 bases, with 12 bases between. CDR3: CASSSPPFHEQYF. CDR3 sequence (DNA): TGTGCCAGCAGTTCCCCCCCGTTTCACGAGCAGTACTTC.